The table lists the clone carrying this T cell receptor (beta chain) with a few counts. Its matching antigen is unknown. TCRdb re-called the RT-PCR reads through MiXCR, storing one row per CDR3 protein. The sample includes some 500,000 distinct CDR3 sequences, 25% of them seen just once. The entry originates in a study of response to subunit inactivated influenza vaccine. Study results and limitations: Each seasonal influenza vaccination recruits few new T cells, the authors suggested.

The clonotype originates from a man aged 50-60 years who received an inactivated influenza vaccine. This material consisted of CD4+ T cells sorted from PBMCs, taken roughly 5 days after vaccination.

The CDR3 sequence: CAIGTVSNYGYTF. The CDR3 DNA sequence: TGTGCCATTGGGACGGTATCTAACTATGGCTACACCTTC. This sequence joins TRBV7-9 and TRBJ1-2, with D maybe TRBD1 (5 bases). Germline V gene data show CDR1 as SEHNR and CDR2 as FQNEAQ (reference sequence). V was trimmed by 10 bases and J by 0 bases, leaving 12 bases between them. The CDR3 is 13 amino acids.